This T cell receptor (beta chain) came from a study of Tregs in tolerant kidney transplant recipients. The study, taken as a whole, reports: Activated donor B cell expansion appeared to reveal the most relevant donor-specific TCRbeta repertoire.

Trimming took 4 bases from V and 5 from J; bases not matched to a gene: 10. The CDR3 sequence is 15 residues long. From germline, CDR1 is SGHDT and CDR2 YYEEEE. TCRdb's copy holds only in-frame clones and misses some; the assay was immunoSEQ multiplex PCR. The sample's table shows 45,000 to 55,000 clones. As concerns this clone: Its antigen is as yet unknown. The read ends 3 residues before the CDR3 terminus; that terminus is restored from the germline J gene.

Sample: CD4+ T cells from blood, taken before the transplant. This chain uses TRBV5-6 with TRBJ2-3; 7 bases match TRBD1. This TCR was sampled from a human donor who received a combined kidney and bone marrow transplant. CDR3 sequence: CASSKRQGGKDTQYF. The sequenced part of the CDR3 DNA is TGTGCCAGCAGCAAAAGACAGGGTGGGAAAGATACG.